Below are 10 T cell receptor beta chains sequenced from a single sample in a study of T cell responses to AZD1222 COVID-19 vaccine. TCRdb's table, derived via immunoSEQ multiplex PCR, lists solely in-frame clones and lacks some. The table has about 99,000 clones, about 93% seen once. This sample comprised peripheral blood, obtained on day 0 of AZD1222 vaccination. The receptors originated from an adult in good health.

The CDR3 DNA reads as TGTGCCAGCAGTTTCCCACCGTCCAGCGGGAGAAGGACCGGGGAGCTGTTTTTT. It codes for CASSFPPSSGRRTGELFF. V usage is TRBV6-2 or TRBV6-3 and J usage is TRBJ2-2, with 8 bases that match TRBD2. The CDR3 runs to 18 residues. Germline lookup yields CDR1 MNHEY and CDR2 SVGEGT. The trim removed 4 bases at V and 5 bases at J, leaving 15 bases unmatched.

DNA for the CDR3: TGTGCCAGCAGCTTAGTACATGGTGACCACGAGCAGTACTTC. Protein sequence: CASSLVHGDHEQYF. The chain recombines TRBV7-9 with TRBJ2-7, with D uncertain. Germline CDR1 is SEHNR and CDR2 is FQNEAQ (reference sequence). Trimming shortened V by 1 base and J by 5 bases, and 12 bases separated the two germline ends. The CDR3 spans 14 residues.

The CDR3 loop is CASSQDESQYNEQFF. The CDR3 DNA is TGCGCCAGCAGCCAAGATGAATCCCAATACAATGAGCAGTTCTTC. V is TRBV4-1 and J is TRBJ2-1; no clear D gene. V was cut by 0 bases and J by 4 bases, with 10 bases left in between. The CDR3 loop spans 15 amino acids. Germline CDR1 MGHRA, CDR2 YSYEKL.

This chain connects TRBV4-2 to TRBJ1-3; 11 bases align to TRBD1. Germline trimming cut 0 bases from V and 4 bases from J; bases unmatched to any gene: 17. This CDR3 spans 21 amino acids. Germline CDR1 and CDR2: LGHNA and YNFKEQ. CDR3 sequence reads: CASSQDSWTGGHFTFGNTIYF. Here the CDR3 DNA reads TGTGCCAGCAGCCAAGATTCATGGACAGGGGGCCATTTTACTTTCGGAAACACCATATATTTT.

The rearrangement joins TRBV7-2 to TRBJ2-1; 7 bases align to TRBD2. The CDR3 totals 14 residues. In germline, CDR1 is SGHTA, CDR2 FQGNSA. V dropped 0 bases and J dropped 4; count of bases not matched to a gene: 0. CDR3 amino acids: CASSLAREYNEQFF. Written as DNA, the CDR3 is TGTGCCAGCAGCTTAGCGCGGGAGTACAATGAGCAGTTCTTC.

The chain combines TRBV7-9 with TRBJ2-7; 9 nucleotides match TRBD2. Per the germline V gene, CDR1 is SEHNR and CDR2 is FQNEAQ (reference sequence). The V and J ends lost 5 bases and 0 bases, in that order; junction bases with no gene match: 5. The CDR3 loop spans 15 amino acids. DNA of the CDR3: TGTGCCAGCAGCGAAAGCGGGAGGCCCTCCTACGAGCAGTACTTC. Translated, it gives CASSESGRPSYEQYF.

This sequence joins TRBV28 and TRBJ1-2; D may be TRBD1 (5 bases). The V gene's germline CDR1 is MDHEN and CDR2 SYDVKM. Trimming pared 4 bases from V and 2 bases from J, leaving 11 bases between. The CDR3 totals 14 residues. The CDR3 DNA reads TGTGCCAGCAGTTCGAGTGGGGCGAACTATGGCTACACCTTC. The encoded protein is CASSSSGANYGYTF.

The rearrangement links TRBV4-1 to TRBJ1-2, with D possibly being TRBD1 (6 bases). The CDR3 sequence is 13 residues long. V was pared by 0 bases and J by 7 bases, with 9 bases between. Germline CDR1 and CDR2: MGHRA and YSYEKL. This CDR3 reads CASSQEQTGGYTF. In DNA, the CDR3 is TGCGCCAGCAGCCAAGAACAGACAGGTGGCTACACCTTC.

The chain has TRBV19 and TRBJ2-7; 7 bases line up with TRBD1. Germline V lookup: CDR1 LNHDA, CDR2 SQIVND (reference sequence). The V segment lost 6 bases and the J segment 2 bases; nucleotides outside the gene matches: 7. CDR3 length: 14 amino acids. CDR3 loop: CASSPTGVAYEQYF. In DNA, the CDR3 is TGTGCCAGTAGCCCAACAGGGGTCGCCTACGAGCAGTACTTC.

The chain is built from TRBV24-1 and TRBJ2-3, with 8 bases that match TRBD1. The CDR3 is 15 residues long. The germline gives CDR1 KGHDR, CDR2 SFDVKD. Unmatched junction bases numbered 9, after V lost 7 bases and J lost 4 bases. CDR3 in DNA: TGTGCCACCAGCGGACAGGGCGGGCACGCAGATACGCAGTATTTT. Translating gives CATSGQGGHADTQYF.